This TCR beta chain was recovered during a study of blood T cell repertoires in COVID-19. About the study: The study drew acute and convalescent COVID-19 samples from the United States, Italy and Spain.

The germline V gene encodes CDR1 LNHDA and CDR2 SQIVND (reference sequence). CDR3 length: 14 residues. V was shortened by 9 bases and J by 0 bases, with 11 bases between the two germline ends. Some clones are missing from TCRdb's copy, which holds only in-frame ones; the method was immunoSEQ multiplex PCR. This table holds some 300,000 clones, roughly 86% found once. Living in about two dozen US areas, the participants were between about 18 and 95 years of age. It was within 2 weeks before study entry that exposed participants met a COVID-19 case. This clonotype originated in a woman in her fifties or sixties who had been exposed to COVID-19. V and J are TRBV19 and TRBJ2-2; the D gene is possibly TRBD1 (5 bases). Sequencing was carried out using PBMCs or T cells enriched from blood (not recorded which). CDR3 sequence reads: CASKTAANTGELFF. The CDR3 nucleotides read TGTGCCAGCAAGACAGCCGCGAACACCGGGGAGCTGTTTTTT.